This T cell receptor (beta chain) is drawn from a study of blood T cell repertoires in COVID-19. Across the whole study: Material from acute and convalescent COVID-19 was sourced from the United States, Italy and Spain. PBMCs, B-cell-depleted T cells, or T cells were the source of the cDNA or gDNA that made up the material.

The study assigned cohorts using participant-reported clinical history. This clone showed up just once. Original data processing: Reference gene primer amplification yielded estimated nucleated cell counts. The table came from immunoSEQ multiplex PCR; TCRdb's copy has only in-frame clones and leaves some out. The DNA gave D and trimming, while V, J and clone size come from that table. In the table there are fewer than 350,000 clones, approximately 91% of which are singletons. Germline CDR1 reads SNHLY; CDR2 reads FYNNEI. The CDR3 extends over 15 amino acids. V lost 5 bases to trimming and J lost 5 bases, with 17 bases between them.

This chain links TRBV2 with TRBJ2-3; D gene unclear. The sequence was collected from a woman in her 40s with acute COVID-19. The specimen sequenced was PBMCs or T cells enriched from blood (not recorded which). CDR3 protein: CASSKEQWARDTQYF. In DNA, the CDR3 is TGTGCCAGCAGTAAAGAACAGTGGGCTCGAGATACGCAGTATTTT.